Included here is one T cell receptor (beta chain) sequence, with context. Antigen unknown. The record originates from a study of CD4 T cells in relation to SARS-CoV-2 and coronaviruses. About the research overall: After roughly 9 days of antigen culture, PBMC TCR beta CDR3s were sequenced. Shared crossreactive spike epitopes were mapped to their HLA restriction.

The unexposed donors gave CD4+ T cells in about 2010-2018, prior to COVID-19. After more than eight days of culture, CD4+ T cells were isolated. Testing used SARS-CoV-2 S/N and four cold-coronavirus spikes on unexposed-donor CD4+ T cells, cells permitting. General observations from the study: About 65% of donors had memory CD4+ clonotypes crossrecognizing SARS-CoV-2 and common cold coronavirus spike.

The germline gives CDR1 SGHAT, CDR2 FQNNGV. The CDR3 runs to 14 residues. V was pared by 6 bases and J by 1 base, with 5 bases of the junction left unmatched. This table comes from immunoSEQ multiplex PCR, and its TCRdb copy is limited to in-frame clones, with some not included. Here the sample spans tens of thousands of clones, about three quarters being singletons. Specimen: CD4+ T cells from PBMCs, cultured in vitro. This receptor was obtained from a human donor in good health. The gene calls are TRBV11-2 and TRBJ2-5; 7 positions match TRBD1. CDR3 loop: CASSRQGGQETQYF. The CDR3 nucleotides read TGTGCCAGCAGTAGACAGGGTGGCCAAGAGACCCAGTACTTC. The full variable domain, with the rest looked up from reference TRBV11-2 and TRBJ2-5, is EAGVAQSPRYKIIEKRQSVAFWCNPISGHATLYWYQQILGQGPKLLIQFQNNGVVDDSQLPKDRFSAERLKGVDSTLKIQPAKLEDSAVYLCASSRQGGQETQYFGPGTRLLVL.